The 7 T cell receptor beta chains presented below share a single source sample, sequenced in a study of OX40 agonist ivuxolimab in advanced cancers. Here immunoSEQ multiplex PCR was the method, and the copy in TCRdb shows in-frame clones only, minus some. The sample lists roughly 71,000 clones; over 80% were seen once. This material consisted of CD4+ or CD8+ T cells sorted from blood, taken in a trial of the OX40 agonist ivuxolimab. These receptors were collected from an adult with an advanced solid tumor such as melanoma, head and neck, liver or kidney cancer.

The CDR3 DNA reads TGTGCCAGCTCGCGGGGGGGAGGCCAAGAGACCCAGTACTTC. Protein sequence: CASSRGGGQETQYF. The chain couples TRBV9 to TRBJ2-5; 9 bases map to TRBD2. From germline, CDR1 is SGDLS and CDR2 YYNGEE. The CDR3 runs to 14 residues. Germline trimming cut 7 bases from V and 1 base from J; bases unmatched to any gene: 5.

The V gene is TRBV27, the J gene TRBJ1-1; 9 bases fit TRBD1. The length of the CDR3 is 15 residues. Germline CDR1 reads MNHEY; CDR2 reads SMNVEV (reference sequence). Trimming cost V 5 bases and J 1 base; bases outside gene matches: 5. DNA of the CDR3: TGTGCCAGCAGTCCCGGACAGGGGTGGAACACTGAAGCTTTCTTT. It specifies CASSPGQGWNTEAFF.

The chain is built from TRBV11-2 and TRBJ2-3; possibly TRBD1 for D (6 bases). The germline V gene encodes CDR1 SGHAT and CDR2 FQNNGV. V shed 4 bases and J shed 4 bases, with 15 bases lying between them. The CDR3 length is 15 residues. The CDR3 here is CASSSGTHLPDTQYF. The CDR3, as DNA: TGTGCCAGCAGCTCCGGGACACACCTCCCAGATACGCAGTATTTT.

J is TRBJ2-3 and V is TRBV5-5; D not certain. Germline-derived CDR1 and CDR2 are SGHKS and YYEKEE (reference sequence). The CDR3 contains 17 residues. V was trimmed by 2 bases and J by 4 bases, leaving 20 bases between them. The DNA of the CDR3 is TGTGCCAGCAGCTTAGGTCCGCCCGGTTTCGGCGCAGATACGCAGTATTTT. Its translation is CASSLGPPGFGADTQYF.

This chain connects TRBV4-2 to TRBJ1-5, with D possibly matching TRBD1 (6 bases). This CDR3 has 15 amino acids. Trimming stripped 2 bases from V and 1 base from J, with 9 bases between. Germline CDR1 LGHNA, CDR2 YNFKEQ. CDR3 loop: CASSQLTGSNQPQHF. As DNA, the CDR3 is TGTGCCAGCAGCCAACTTACAGGGAGCAATCAGCCCCAGCATTTT.

As DNA, the CDR3 is TGTGCCAGCAGCTTGGCAGGGATCACCTACGAGCAGTACTTC. Protein product: CASSLAGITYEQYF. The chain links TRBV5-6 to TRBJ2-7; weak D call: TRBD1 (5 bases). Germline V gives CDR1 SGHDT, CDR2 YYEEEE. This CDR3 contains 14 residues. Between the trimmed V and J ends, which lost 0 bases and 2 bases, there was a span of 9 bases. The full variable domain, completed using reference TRBV5-6 and TRBJ2-7, is DAGVTQSPTHLIKTRGQQVTLRCSPKSGHDTVSWYQQALGQGPQFIFQYYEEEERQRGNFPDRFSGHQFPNYSSELNVNALLLGDSALYLCASSLAGITYEQYFGPGTRLTVT.

This CDR3 reads CSVEENVRNEQFF. The DNA for the CDR3 is TGCAGCGTTGAAGAAAATGTGCGCAATGAGCAGTTCTTC. V is TRBV29-1 and J is TRBJ2-1; D remains ambiguous. Germline-derived CDR1 and CDR2 are SQVTM and ANQGSEA. V gave up 0 bases and J gave up 6 bases, with 9 bases separating them. This CDR3 is built from 13 residues.